This entry lists 16 T cell receptor beta chains sequenced from one sample in a study of blood T cells in healthy people across ages. A second PCR, run for roughly 7 to 12 cycles, used a sample-barcoded 5' primer plus a J-beta primer mix. In TCRdb, the 5' RACE reads were re-called with MiXCR into one record per CDR3 protein. The top ten clones hold around 4% of a sample with about 1.5 million distinct CDR3 sequences, roughly two fifths of them seen once. The sequenced sample consisted of blood. The receptors shown here come from a woman under 30 in good health.

The CDR3 here is CASSQFVGSDTQYF. Here the CDR3 DNA reads TGTGCCAGCAGCCAGTTTGTCGGATCAGATACGCAGTATTTT. This chain connects TRBV3-1 to TRBJ2-3; no clear D gene. Germline CDR1 and CDR2: LGHDT and YNNKEL (reference sequence). V shed 3 bases and J shed 4 bases, with 11 bases lying between them. The CDR3 runs 14 residues.

The table lists this clonotype with a few counts. The chain employs TRBV6-2 or TRBV6-3 and TRBJ1-1; 7 bases are shared with TRBD1. CDR1 is MNHEY, CDR2 SVGEGT, per germline. With V trimmed by 5 bases and J by 11 bases, 11 bases remained unmatched. The CDR3 loop spans 13 amino acids. Here the CDR3 reads CASSTTGPHGAFF. CDR3 DNA sequence: TGTGCCAGCAGTACGACAGGGCCCCACGGGGCTTTCTTT.

The J gene is TRBJ2-2, the V gene TRBV7-2; a possible D gene is TRBD1 (5 bases). V lost 6 bases and J 4 bases, leaving 9 bases between the germline ends. From germline, CDR1 is SGHTA and CDR2 FQGNSA. The CDR3 totals 13 residues. This CDR3 reads CASRQGSTGELFF. CDR3 DNA: TGTGCCAGCAGGCAGGGCAGCACCGGGGAGCTGTTTTTT. Based on the CDR3 plus reference TRBV7-2 and TRBJ2-2, the full variable domain is GAGVSQSPSNKVTEKGKDVELRCDPISGHTALYWYRQSLGQGLEFLIYFQGNSAPDKSGLPSDRFSAERTGGSVSTLTIQRTQQEDSAVYLCASRQGSTGELFFGEGSRLTVL.

This clonotype was seen more than once but under ten times. V usage is TRBV25-1 and J usage is TRBJ1-4, with D possibly being TRBD1 (5 bases). V was shortened by 6 bases and J by 8 bases, with 19 bases between the two germline ends. The CDR3 extends over 15 amino acids. Germline V lookup: CDR1 MGHDK, CDR2 SYGVNS. The CDR3 DNA reads TGTGCCAGCAGCGAGCCCCAGGGCGACGTAGAAAAACTGTTTTTT. This codes for CASSEPQGDVEKLFF.

This clonotype was observed a few times. The chain combines TRBV29-1 with TRBJ2-7, with 7 positions matching TRBD2. J gave up 4 bases and V 7 bases, and 4 bases lay outside the gene matches. Germline V gene data show CDR1 as SQVTM and CDR2 as ANQGSEA. The CDR3 has 11 amino acids. In DNA, the CDR3 is TGCAGCGCGGCGGGGGTATACGAGCAGTACTTC. Its protein is CSAAGVYEQYF.

The chain is built from TRBV27 and TRBJ1-2; possible D gene TRBD1, 6 bases. V was clipped by 6 bases and J by 8 bases, with 16 bases between them. CDR1 MNHEY and CDR2 SMNVEV come from the germline V gene (reference sequence). CDR3 length: 13 amino acids. The CDR3 bases are TGTGCCAGCAGAGGGGGAATAGGTTTAGGCTACACCTTC. The encoded protein is CASRGGIGLGYTF.

The gene calls are TRBV6-1 and TRBJ2-3; D ambiguous. The CDR3 is 12 amino acids. The ends were cut back, 5 bases at V and 6 bases at J, with 9 bases in the middle. CDR1 is MNHNS and CDR2 is SASEGT in the germline V gene. The CDR3, as DNA: TGTGCCAGCAGTCAGAAACGGGATACGCAGTATTTT. Translating it yields CASSQKRDTQYF.

A word on this clonotype: A junction boundary mismatches the germline segment, possibly from a read error. The chain couples TRBV4-3 to TRBJ1-1, with D perhaps matching TRBD1 (6 bases). The CDR3 is 14 residues long. CDR1 LGHNA and CDR2 YSLEER come from the germline V gene. CDR3 residues: CAGSPRQENTEAFF. In DNA form, the CDR3 reads TGCGCCGGCAGCCCACGACAGGAGAACACTGAAGCTTTCTTT.

This sequence joins TRBV7-9 and TRBJ2-1; D tentatively reads TRBD1 or TRBD2 (5 bases each). Germline V CDR1 and CDR2: SEHNR, FQNEAQ (reference sequence). V gave up 4 bases and J gave up 10 bases, with 14 bases separating them. CDR3 length: 13 amino acids. The CDR3 nucleotides are TGTGCCAGCAGCTACATTGGGGGACGCGAGCAGTTCTTC. Protein: CASSYIGGREQFF.

The J gene is TRBJ2-1, the V gene TRBV20-1, with 9 nucleotides matching TRBD1. CDR1 DFQATT and CDR2 SNEGSKA come from the germline V gene (reference sequence). This CDR3 contains 14 residues. Trimming took 3 bases from V and 8 from J; bases not matched to a gene: 8. CDR3 amino acids: CSARGGTGFYEQFF. The CDR3 nucleotides are TGCAGTGCTAGGGGCGGGACAGGGTTCTATGAGCAGTTCTTC.

The chain joins TRBV13 to TRBJ1-2; tentatively, D is TRBD1 (5 bases). V lost 0 bases and J 7 bases, leaving 9 bases between the germline ends. The CDR3 length is 13 residues. Looked up from germline, CDR1 is PRHDT and CDR2 is FYEKMQ (reference sequence). CDR3 region: CASSLGAGTGYTF. CDR3 nucleotide sequence: TGTGCCAGCAGCTTAGGAGCAGGGACTGGCTACACCTTC.

V gene TRBV7-3 combines with J gene TRBJ2-2; unclear D gene. Per germline, CDR1 SGHTA and CDR2 FQGTGA. The CDR3 runs 13 residues. Trimming pared 5 bases from V and 5 bases from J, leaving 9 bases between. CDR3 coding DNA: TGTGCCAGCAGCCCCCTCGGTACCGGGGAGCTGTTTTTT. Its protein is CASSPLGTGELFF.

The chain links TRBV20-1 to TRBJ1-1; 7 nucleotides match TRBD1. The CDR3 covers 12 residues. Germline V CDR1 and CDR2: DFQATT, SNEGSKA (reference sequence). J was trimmed by 5 bases and V by 5 bases; bases with no gene match: 5. Written as DNA, the CDR3 is TGCAGTGCTGCAGGGGGTGGTACTGAAGCTTTCTTT. Translation gives CSAAGGGTEAFF.

The sample holds a few counts of this clonotype. V and J are TRBV6-1 and TRBJ2-4, with TRBD1 identical over 9 bases. The J call may be incorrect, as the DNA end agrees better with TRBJ2-7. The length of the CDR3 is 16 residues. The V gene's germline CDR1 is MNHNS and CDR2 SASEGT. The CDR3 region has the DNA TGTGCCAGCAGGGAACCGGGACAGGGACAAGCCTACGAGCAGTACTTC. Its translation: CASREPGQGQAYEQYF.

The gene calls are TRBV5-1 and TRBJ1-4; the D is unclear. V lost 5 bases to trimming and J lost 8 bases, with 22 bases between them. Germline V gene data show CDR1 as SGHRS and CDR2 as YFSETQ. The CDR3 is made up of 16 amino acids. In DNA, the CDR3 is TGCGCCAGCAGTCCACAGTCGGTTCGATTTGACGAAAAACTGTTTTTT. Translating it yields CASSPQSVRFDEKLFF.

The rearrangement uses TRBV7-9 and TRBJ2-1; D may correspond to TRBD1 or TRBD2 (5 bases each). Trimming took 4 bases from V and 4 from J, leaving 17 bases between them. Germline V gene data show CDR1 as SEHNR and CDR2 as FQNEAQ (reference sequence). The CDR3 contains 16 residues. The CDR3 spells CASSSTGTVNYNEQFF. The CDR3 coding sequence is TGTGCCAGCAGCTCCACCGGGACGGTGAATTACAATGAGCAGTTCTTC. Filled out from reference TRBV7-9 and TRBJ2-1, the complete variable domain reads DTGVSQNPRHKITKRGQNVTFRCDPISEHNRLYWYRQTLGQGPEFLTYFQNEAQLEKSRLLSDRFSAERPKGSFSTLEIQRTEQGDSAMYLCASSSTGTVNYNEQFFGPGTRLTVL.